The T cell receptor (beta chain) under discussion was sequenced for a study of early T cells in non-severe SARS-CoV-2 infection. In the study overall: Sequencing of bulk RNA from unsorted whole blood was done, without chain pairing.

Each CDR3 protein gets one entry after TCRdb re-called the 5' RACE reads with MiXCR. The sample carries around 31,000 distinct CDR3 sequences, less than 10% recorded once. The CDR3 covers 15 residues. The germline CDR1 and CDR2 sequences are LGHDT and YNNKEL (reference sequence). Trimming removed 6 bases at V and 3 bases at J, with 17 bases between. This clonotype occurred a few times. The clonotype originates from an adult who was a healthcare worker with PCR-confirmed SARS-CoV-2 infection or an uninfected control (not recorded which). Sequencing input: whole blood. The rearrangement joins TRBV3-1 to TRBJ2-5; D may be TRBD2 (6 bases). The chain's CDR3 is CASSPGETWEETQYF. CDR3 in DNA: TGTGCCAGCAGTCCGGGGGAAACTTGGGAAGAGACCCAGTACTTC.